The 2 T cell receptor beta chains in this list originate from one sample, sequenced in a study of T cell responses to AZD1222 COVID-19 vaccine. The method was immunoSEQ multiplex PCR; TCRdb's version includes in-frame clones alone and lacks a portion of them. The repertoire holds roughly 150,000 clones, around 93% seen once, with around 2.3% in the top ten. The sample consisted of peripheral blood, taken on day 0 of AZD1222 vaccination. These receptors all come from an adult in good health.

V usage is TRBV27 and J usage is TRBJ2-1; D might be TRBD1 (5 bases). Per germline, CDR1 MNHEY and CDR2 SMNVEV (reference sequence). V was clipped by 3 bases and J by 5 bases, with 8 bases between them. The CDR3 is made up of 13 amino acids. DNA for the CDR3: TGTGCCAGCAGTTTTCAGGGAAACAATGAGCAGTTCTTC. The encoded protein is CASSFQGNNEQFF.

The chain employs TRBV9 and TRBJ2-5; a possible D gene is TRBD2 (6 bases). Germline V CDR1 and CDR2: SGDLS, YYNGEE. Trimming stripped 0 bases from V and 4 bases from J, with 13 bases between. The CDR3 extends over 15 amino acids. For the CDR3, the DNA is TGTGCCAGCAGCGTAGACCTCGGGGGAGGAGAGACCCAGTACTTC. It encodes CASSVDLGGGETQYF.